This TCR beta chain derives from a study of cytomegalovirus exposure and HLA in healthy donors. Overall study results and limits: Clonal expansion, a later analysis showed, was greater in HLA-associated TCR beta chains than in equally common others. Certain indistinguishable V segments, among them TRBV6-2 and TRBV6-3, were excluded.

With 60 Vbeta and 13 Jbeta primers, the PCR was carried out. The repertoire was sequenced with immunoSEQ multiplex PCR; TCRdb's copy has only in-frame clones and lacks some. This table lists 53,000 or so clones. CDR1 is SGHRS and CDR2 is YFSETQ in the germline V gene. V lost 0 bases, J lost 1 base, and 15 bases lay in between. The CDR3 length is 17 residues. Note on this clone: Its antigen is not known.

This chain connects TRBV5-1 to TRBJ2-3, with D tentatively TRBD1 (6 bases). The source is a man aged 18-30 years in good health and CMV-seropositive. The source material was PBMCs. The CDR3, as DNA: TGCGCCAGCAGCTTGGAAGGCAGGGGAAGGGGCACAGATACGCAGTATTTT. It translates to CASSLEGRGRGTDTQYF.